A single sample is the source of the 30 T cell receptor beta chains below, sequenced in a study of breast tumors, draining lymph nodes, adjacent tissues. Axillary draining lymph nodes of breast cancer patients supplied the node samples. Each CDR3 protein gets one entry after TCRdb re-called the multiplex PCR reads with MiXCR. The sample shows around 230,000 distinct CDR3 sequences, about 34% of them seen only once. Sequences were obtained from axillary lymph node tissue. Receptors were obtained from a female donor with breast cancer. Some clones in this sample may be carry-over from other donors' samples.

This clonotype was observed many times. The rearrangement joins TRBV7-2 to TRBJ2-7, with a possible D match to TRBD2 (6 bases). The CDR3 has 13 residues. V was clipped by 8 bases and J by 4 bases, with 15 bases between them. Germline V gene sequence: CDR1 SGHTA, CDR2 FQGNSA. In nucleotides, the CDR3 is TGTGCCAGCGCCCAGCGGGCGGTTTACGAGCAGTACTTC. Protein: CASAQRAVYEQYF.

This clonotype was counted at least ten times. The rearrangement links TRBV4-1 to TRBJ2-1, with D maybe TRBD2 (5 bases). Germline CDR1 is MGHRA and CDR2 is YSYEKL. With 6 bases removed from V and 0 bases from J, the gap between germline ends came to 12 bases. The CDR3 spans 15 residues. In nucleotides, the CDR3 is TGCGCCAGCAGTTTAAAAGCGGCCTCCTACAATGAGCAGTTCTTC. Its translation is CASSLKAASYNEQFF.

With respect to this clonotype: The junction departs from germline at one end; a sequencing error may be responsible. The chain uses TRBV7-2 and TRBJ2-1; 7 bases fit TRBD2. CDR3 length: 15 amino acids. Per germline, CDR1 SGHTA and CDR2 FQGNSA. Here the CDR3 DNA reads TGTGCCAGCGGCTTGGGGACGCTGGGGGGGAATGAGCAGTTCTTC. Residues: CASGLGTLGGNEQFF. Based on the CDR3 plus reference TRBV7-2 and TRBJ2-1, the full variable domain is GAGVSQSPSNKVTEKGKDVELRCDPISGHTALYWYRQSLGQGLEFLIYFQGNSAPDKSGLPSDRFSAERTGGSVSTLTIQRTQQEDSAVYLCASGLGTLGGNEQFFGPGTRLTVL.

This clonotype was picked up many times. The chain links TRBV28 to TRBJ2-3; no reliable D call. Trimming pared 4 bases from V and 6 bases from J, leaving 14 bases between. This CDR3 is 14 amino acids long. Germline CDR1 MDHEN, CDR2 SYDVKM. The CDR3 loop reads CASSSRRAFDTQYF. CDR3 DNA: TGTGCCAGCAGTTCGCGTCGGGCTTTCGATACGCAGTATTTT.

The gene calls are TRBV5-1 and TRBJ2-2, with D unresolved. CDR3 size: 12 residues. Germline V lookup: CDR1 SGHRS, CDR2 YFSETQ. V was pared by 8 bases and J by 8 bases, with 13 bases between. The CDR3 loop is CASKEGNGELFF. The CDR3 nucleotides are TGCGCCAGTAAGGAAGGGAATGGGGAGCTGTTTTTT.

This clonotype was seen more than once but under ten times. The V and J genes are TRBV27 and TRBJ1-5; 7 bases agree with TRBD1. Per germline, CDR1 MNHEY and CDR2 SMNVEV (reference sequence). The CDR3 runs 14 residues. V shed 5 bases, J shed 10 bases, and the junction held 11 bases outside the gene matches. CDR3 bases: TGTGCCAGCAGTCCCCGACAGGGAAATTCTCCCCAGCATTTT. As protein: CASSPRQGNSPQHF.

This clonotype has a count of ten or more. CDR3 in DNA: TGCAGTGCCGAGGGTGTCGGGACCCCCTACAATGAGCAGTTCTTC. Amino acids: CSAEGVGTPYNEQFF. The chain links TRBV20-1 to TRBJ2-1; D may be TRBD1 or TRBD2 (5 bases each). This CDR3 has 15 amino acids. Trimming took 6 bases from V and 2 from J, leaving 17 bases between them. Germline V gene lookup returns CDR1 DFQATT and CDR2 SNEGSKA (reference sequence).

This chain uses TRBV20-1 with TRBJ1-4; the D is unclear. Between the trimmed V and J ends, which lost 4 bases and 7 bases, there was a span of 19 bases. The CDR3 length is 15 residues. Germline-derived CDR1 and CDR2 are DFQATT and SNEGSKA (reference sequence). This CDR3 reads CSATGLGQWTEKLFF. The CDR3 coding sequence is TGCAGTGCTACAGGTTTAGGGCAGTGGACTGAAAAACTGTTTTTT.

This clonotype was counted at least ten times. The chain employs TRBV20-1 and TRBJ2-1, with D hard to call. Germline values: CDR1 DFQATT, CDR2 SNEGSKA (reference sequence). V was shortened by 5 bases and J by 6 bases, with 11 bases between the two germline ends. CDR3 size: 12 residues. CDR3 sequence: CSAERISNEQFF. DNA for the CDR3: TGCAGTGCTGAACGGATCTCCAATGAGCAGTTCTTC.

Ten or more counts support this clonotype. This chain links TRBV20-1 with TRBJ2-1; D is uncertain. The CDR3 covers 10 residues. Trimming removed 3 bases from V and 12 bases from J, with 9 bases in between. The germline V gene encodes CDR1 DFQATT and CDR2 SNEGSKA (reference sequence). CDR3 sequence: CSASRPPQFF. CDR3 sequence (DNA): TGCAGTGCTAGTCGGCCGCCGCAGTTCTTC.

This clonotype was detected many times. J is TRBJ1-6 and V is TRBV20-1; 7 nucleotides match TRBD1. The CDR3 is 13 amino acids. Germline CDR1 is DFQATT and CDR2 is SNEGSKA (reference sequence). The V gene end was trimmed by 5 bases and the J gene end by 7 bases; junction bases not matched to a gene: 5. The CDR3 is CSAATGANSPLHF. CDR3 in DNA: TGCAGTGCTGCAACAGGGGCAAATTCACCCCTCCACTTT.

This clonotype was seen many times. The chain employs TRBV11-3 and TRBJ2-3; 7 nucleotides match TRBD1. Germline V gene data show CDR1 as SGHNT and CDR2 as YENEEA. The length of the CDR3 is 16 residues. V dropped 0 bases and J dropped 5; count of bases not matched to a gene: 8. The CDR3 loop is CASSLEGQQGRDTQYF. In DNA, the CDR3 is TGTGCCAGCAGCTTAGAGGGACAGCAAGGGAGAGATACGCAGTATTTT. The variable domain in full, with the rest retrieved from reference TRBV11-3 and TRBJ2-3, is EAGVVQSPRYKIIEKKQPVAFWCNPISGHNTLYWYLQNLGQGPELLIRYENEEAVDDSQLPKDRFSAERLKGVDSTLKIQPAELGDSAVYLCASSLEGQQGRDTQYFGPGTRLTVL.

This sequence joins TRBV11-2 and TRBJ2-5, with no clear D. CDR1 is SGHAT, CDR2 FQNNGV, per germline. V was cut by 5 bases and J by 7 bases, with 14 bases left in between. There are 13 residues in the CDR3. As DNA, the CDR3 is TGTGCCAGCAGCCCACACCAGGCACCGACCCAGTACTTC. Amino acid sequence: CASSPHQAPTQYF.

This clonotype was picked up many times. The chain employs TRBV29-1 and TRBJ2-3; 12 nucleotides match TRBD2. The ends lost 7 bases at V and 4 bases at J; junction bases unmatched: 6. This CDR3 has 14 amino acids. Germline CDR1 SQVTM, CDR2 ANQGSEA. The CDR3 DNA reads TGCAGCGCAGGACTAGCGGGACCCTCAGATACGCAGTATTTT. This translates into CSAGLAGPSDTQYF.

About this clonotype: One end of the junction varies from germline; a read error may be responsible. The V call is TRBV7-2, the J call TRBJ2-6; 10 bases fit TRBD1. This CDR3 has 20 residues. CDR1 and CDR2 (germline): SGHTA, FQGNSA. The CDR3 is CASSYSSRQGANSRANVLTF. The CDR3 bases are TGTGCCAGCAGCTACTCCTCGAGACAGGGGGCTAACTCTCGGGCCAACGTCCTGACTTTC. Combining the CDR3 with reference TRBV7-2 and TRBJ2-6 gives the whole variable domain GAGVSQSPSNKVTEKGKDVELRCDPISGHTALYWYRQSLGQGLEFLIYFQGNSAPDKSGLPSDRFSAERTGGSVSTLTIQRTQQEDSAVYLCASSYSSRQGANSRANVLTFGAGSRLTVL.

This clonotype was counted many times. The chain has TRBV30 and TRBJ2-5, with 8 bases lining up with TRBD2. Germline CDR1 and CDR2: GTSNPN and SVGIG (reference sequence). The V segment lost 0 bases and the J segment 4 bases; nucleotides outside the gene matches: 4. The CDR3 totals 14 residues. The CDR3 DNA sequence: TGTGCCTGGAGTGTACGGGGGGGCCTAGAGACCCAGTACTTC. It encodes CAWSVRGGLETQYF.

The sample holds a few counts of this clonotype. V usage is TRBV6-2 or TRBV6-3 and J usage is TRBJ2-1, with 7 bases aligning to TRBD1. V shed 5 bases and J 3 bases; nucleotides not matched to a gene: 10. This CDR3 has 16 amino acids. Per germline, CDR1 MNHEY and CDR2 SVGEGT. The CDR3 nucleotides read TGTGCCAGCAGTCCCCGCAGGGGGAATAGCTACAATGAGCAGTTCTTC. It is translated as CASSPRRGNSYNEQFF.

This clonotype has more than one count but fewer than ten. This chain connects TRBV6-2 or TRBV6-3 to TRBJ2-7; D call uncertain. Germline loops: CDR1 MNHEY, CDR2 SVGEGT. The CDR3 length is 12 residues. Between the trimmed V and J ends, which lost 7 bases and 3 bases, there was a span of 10 bases. The CDR3 region is CASIRPYYEQYF. CDR3 coding DNA: TGTGCCAGCATACGCCCTTACTACGAGCAGTACTTC.

The chain has TRBV15 and TRBJ2-1, with 12 bases identical to TRBD2. Trimming removed 3 bases from V and 7 bases from J; junction bases left unmatched: 10. This CDR3 comprises 17 residues. CDR1 is LNHNV and CDR2 is YYDKDF in the germline V gene (reference sequence). The CDR3 loop is CATSRDTSGRYGNEQFF. CDR3 sequence (DNA): TGTGCCACCAGCAGGGATACTAGCGGGAGGTATGGAAATGAGCAGTTCTTC.

This clonotype was seen only once. V usage is TRBV4-1 and J usage is TRBJ1-1; D unresolved. The germline V gene encodes CDR1 MGHRA and CDR2 YSYEKL. The CDR3 length is 17 residues. Trimming left V 1 base short and J 1 base short, with 16 bases between. In nucleotides, the CDR3 is TGCGCCAGCAGCCAAGGAGTTTCTAGCGGGAGGAACACTGAAGCTTTCTTT. Amino acid sequence: CASSQGVSSGRNTEAFF.

CDR3 protein: CSVEDLQASGGYTF. CDR3 nucleotides: TGCAGCGTTGAAGATCTACAGGCCTCGGGCGGCTACACCTTC. The V call is TRBV29-1, the J call TRBJ1-2; D possibly corresponds to TRBD1 (5 bases). The germline V gene encodes CDR1 SQVTM and CDR2 ANQGSEA. This CDR3 spans 14 amino acids. Trimming removed 0 bases from V and 8 bases from J, with 16 bases in between.

Remarks on this clonotype: Possible read error: a much larger clone is one base away. The chain combines TRBV6-1 with TRBJ1-5; maybe TRBD1 (5 bases). V was pared by 7 bases and J by 3 bases, with 13 bases between. Germline V gene data show CDR1 as MNHNS and CDR2 as SASEGT. The CDR3 has 14 residues. The chain's CDR3 is CASTQGRLNQPQHF. The CDR3 DNA reads as TGTGCCAGCACCCAGGGCAGGCTCAATCAGCCCCAGCATTTT.

Remarks on this clonotype: The conserved phenylalanine or tryptophan normally closing the CDR3 is absent here, so this likely arose from a read error. The limits of the CDR3 on the DNA are not certain, so only TCRdb's listed CDR3 is given. Here the CDR3 reads CASSDIVMAL. The chain couples TRBV6-5 to TRBJ1-6. Germline values: CDR1 MNHEY, CDR2 SVGAGI. Both ends counted, the CDR3 spans 10 residues.

This clonotype was picked up many times. The CDR3 sequence: CASSLTGLNTEAFF. The CDR3 DNA reads as TGTGCCAGCAGCTTAACGGGACTGAACACTGAAGCTTTCTTT. This chain links TRBV7-3 with TRBJ1-1, with a possible D match to TRBD1 (5 bases). The germline gives CDR1 SGHTA, CDR2 FQGTGA. This CDR3 is 14 amino acids long. Trimming cost V 0 bases and J 0 bases, with 5 bases left between them.

This clonotype occurred many times. The chain links TRBV4-1 to TRBJ1-3, with D possibly TRBD1 on 5 matching bases. With 1 base removed from V and 8 bases from J, the gap between germline ends came to 18 bases. The CDR3 is 16 residues long. Germline V CDR1 and CDR2: MGHRA, YSYEKL. CDR3 amino acids: CASSQGTTQGRDTIYF. As DNA, the CDR3 is TGCGCCAGCAGCCAAGGAACAACTCAGGGTCGAGACACCATATATTTT.

The chain combines TRBV10-3 with TRBJ2-3; 14 bases fit TRBD2. The trim removed 8 bases at V and 11 bases at J, leaving 6 bases unmatched. Germline CDR1 is ENHRY and CDR2 is SYGVKD. The CDR3 has 13 amino acids. The CDR3 reads CAIGGLAGDEQYF. The CDR3 coding sequence is TGTGCCATCGGGGGACTAGCGGGAGATGAGCAGTATTTT.

The genes are TRBV10-3 and TRBJ2-7; D is perhaps TRBD2 (6 bases). The CDR3 has 13 residues. V was shortened by 3 bases and J by 0 bases, with 6 bases between the two germline ends. The germline CDR1 and CDR2 sequences are ENHRY and SYGVKD. This chain's CDR3 is CAISDGGSYEQYF. The CDR3 DNA reads TGTGCCATCAGTGACGGGGGCTCCTACGAGCAGTACTTC.

This clonotype was seen at least ten times. The chain employs TRBV24-1 and TRBJ2-5, with D hard to call. CDR1 and CDR2 from the germline V gene are KGHDR and SFDVKD. The CDR3 is made up of 12 amino acids. V lost 2 bases to trimming and J lost 5 bases, with 5 bases between them. The CDR3 reads CATSDSGETQYF. The CDR3, as DNA: TGTGCCACCAGTGATTCGGGTGAGACCCAGTACTTC.

In this sample, this clonotype turned up many times. This chain joins TRBV20-1 and TRBJ2-1; D unresolved. Germline CDR1 and CDR2: DFQATT and SNEGSKA (reference sequence). Trimming removed 2 bases from V and 8 bases from J, with 10 bases in between. The CDR3 covers 12 residues. The CDR3: CSARLVGDEQFF. The CDR3 region has the DNA TGCAGTGCTAGATTGGTCGGCGATGAGCAGTTCTTC.

This clonotype was observed many times. The rearrangement uses TRBV30 and TRBJ2-7; D not certain. The CDR3 consists of 16 residues. Looked up from germline, CDR1 is GTSNPN and CDR2 is SVGIG (reference sequence). Trimming cost V 0 bases and J 1 base, with 16 bases left between them. The CDR3 is CAWSVQGRLVSYEQYF. The CDR3 DNA sequence: TGTGCCTGGAGTGTACAAGGTCGGCTAGTTTCCTACGAGCAGTACTTC. The full variable domain, rest sourced from reference TRBV30 and TRBJ2-7, is SQTIHQWPATLVQPVGSPLSLECTVEGTSNPNLYWYRQAAGRGLQLLFYSVGIGQISSEVPQNLSASRPQDRQFILSSKKLLLSDSGFYLCAWSVQGRLVSYEQYFGPGTRLTVT.